Listed below are T cell receptor beta chains from one sample, sequenced in a study of blood T cell repertoires in COVID-19. Repertoires were generated with immunoSEQ multiplex PCR, while TCRdb's copy carries only in-frame clones and drops some. This sample carries under 150,000 clones, roughly 85% of them seen once, and the ten largest clones take 2% to 2.5%. The sequencing sample was made of peripheral blood. The receptor source for this set is a man in his thirties or forties with acute or convalescent COVID-19. The CDR3 runs from the conserved cysteine through the conserved F or W. Each record gives: V gene, clone size, J gene, D gene, CDR3 DNA, CDR3 protein. A D gene is named only where the DNA matches it firmly. The size of a clone is reported for some rows only, either as once, few or many, or as a class for expanded clones.

>TRBV9|-|TRBJ2-1|TRBD2
TGTGCCAGCAGCGCCCCTACTAGCGGAGGGAGCTCCTACAATGAGCAGTTCTTC
CASSAPTSGGSSYNEQFF
>TRBV29-1|-|TRBJ2-5|TRBD1
TGCAGCGTTGTAGGGACAGGGGGCTTGGAGACCCAGTACTTC
CSVVGTGGLETQYF
>TRBV6-1|-|TRBJ2-1|-
TGTGCCAGCAGTGAAAAATCCCCCCCCTCGGGTGAGCAGTTCTTC
CASSEKSPPSGEQFF
>TRBV9|-|TRBJ2-1|TRBD2
TGTGCCAGCAGCGTAGCGGTAGCGGGGATGGGGGAGCAGTTCTTC
CASSVAVAGMGEQFF
>TRBV19|many|TRBJ1-1|-
TGTGCCAGTAAGACTTTAGGGGGGAGGGACACTGAAGCTTTCTTT
CASKTLGGRDTEAFF
>TRBV30|-|TRBJ2-7|TRBD1
TGTGCCTGGGAGGGACAGGGTTACGAGCAGTACTTC
CAWEGQGYEQYF
>TRBV30|-|TRBJ1-6|TRBD1
TGTGCCTGGAGATTTCAGTCAGGGGGCAATTCACCCCTCCACTTT
CAWRFQSGGNSPLHF
>TRBV5-8|-|TRBJ1-1|-
TGTGCCAGCAGCTTGGAGGCAGGGGTGGAAACTGAAGCTTTCTTT
CASSLEAGVETEAFF
>TRBV6-5|-|TRBJ1-1|-
TGTGCCAGCAGCTTTGGGACACTGAACACTGAAGCTTTCTTT
CASSFGTLNTEAFF
>TRBV5-1|-|TRBJ2-7|TRBD2
TGCGCCAGCAGCCCTGGGACTAGCGGGGGATTTGACGAGCAGTACTTC
CASSPGTSGGFDEQYF
>TRBV11-1|-|TRBJ2-5|-
TGTGCCAGCAGCTTAGATGGGGGCGGGGAGACCCAGTACTTC
CASSLDGGGETQYF
>TRBV12-3/TRBV12-4|-|TRBJ1-1|TRBD1
TGTGCCAGCAGTTCAGGACAGGGCACTGAAGCTTTCTTT
CASSSGQGTEAFF
>TRBV7-9|few|TRBJ2-1|TRBD2
TGTGCCAGCAGACGAGGGACTAGTGCGGCCAATGAGCAGTTCTTC
CASRRGTSAANEQFF
>TRBV30|-|TRBJ2-5|-
TGTGCCTGGAGTAAGACTCTTAGGGAGACCCAGTACTTC
CAWSKTLRETQYF
>TRBV30|-|TRBJ2-2|-
TGTGCCTGGAGTGCGGCCAGGTCGGTCCTATTTGGGGAGCTGTTTTTT
CAWSAARSVLFGELFF
>TRBV5-4|-|TRBJ1-2|-
TGTGCCAGCAGCGAAAGGCGGGACTATGGCTACACCTTC
CASSERRDYGYTF
>TRBV7-6|-|TRBJ2-3|TRBD2
TGTGCCAGCAGCCCCACACTAGCGGTTAGCACAGATACGCAGTATTTT
CASSPTLAVSTDTQYF